This TCR beta chain emerged from a study of cytomegalovirus exposure and HLA in healthy donors. The PCR made use of 60 Vbeta and 13 Jbeta primers. Libraries were prepared by immunoSEQ multiplex PCR; TCRdb keeps only in-frame clonotypes and omits some of them. Of 100,000 or so clones in the sample, roughly three quarters were seen once. This CDR3 contains 14 residues. V was cut by 4 bases and J by 0 bases, with 8 bases left in between. Germline CDR1 reads SGHTA; CDR2 reads FQGNSA. The sequenced material came from PBMCs. The clonotype originates from a man aged 40-49 years in good health and CMV-seropositive. The J gene is TRBJ2-3, the V gene TRBV7-2; a weak D match, TRBD2 (6 bases). CDR3 nucleotides: TGTGCCAGCAGCTCGGGACTTAGCACAGATACGCAGTATTTT. Translated, it gives CASSSGLSTDTQYF.